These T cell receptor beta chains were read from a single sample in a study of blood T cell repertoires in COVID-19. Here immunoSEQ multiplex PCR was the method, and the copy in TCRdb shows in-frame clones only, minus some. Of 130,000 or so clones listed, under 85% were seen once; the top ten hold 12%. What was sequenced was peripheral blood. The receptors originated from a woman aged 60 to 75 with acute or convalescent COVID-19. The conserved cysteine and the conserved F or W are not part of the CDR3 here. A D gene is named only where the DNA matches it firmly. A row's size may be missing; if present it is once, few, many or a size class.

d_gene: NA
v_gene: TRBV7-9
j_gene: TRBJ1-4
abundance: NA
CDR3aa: ASSTRQTGEEKLF

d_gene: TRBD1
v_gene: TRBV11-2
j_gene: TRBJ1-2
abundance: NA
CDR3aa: ASSPDRHYGYT

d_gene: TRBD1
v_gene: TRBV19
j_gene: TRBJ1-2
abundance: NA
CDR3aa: VTQGFDGYT

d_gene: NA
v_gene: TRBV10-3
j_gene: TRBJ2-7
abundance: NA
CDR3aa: AISESTRSYEQY

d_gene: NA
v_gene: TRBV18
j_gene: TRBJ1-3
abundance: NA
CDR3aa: ASSPRGSAEGNTIY

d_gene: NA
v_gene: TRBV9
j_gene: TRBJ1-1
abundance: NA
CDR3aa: ASTPIPGKLNTEAF

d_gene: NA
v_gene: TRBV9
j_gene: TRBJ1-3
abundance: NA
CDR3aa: ASSSQGFLSGNTIY

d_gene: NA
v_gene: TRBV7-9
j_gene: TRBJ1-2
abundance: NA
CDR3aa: ASSLVEEFGYT

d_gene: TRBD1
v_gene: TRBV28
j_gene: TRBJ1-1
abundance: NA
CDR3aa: ASSSPFGTGIAEAF

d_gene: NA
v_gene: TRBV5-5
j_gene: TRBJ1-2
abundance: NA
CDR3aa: ASSLHTTLNYGYT

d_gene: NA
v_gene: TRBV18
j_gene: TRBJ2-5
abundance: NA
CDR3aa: ASSPPTGSGGETQY

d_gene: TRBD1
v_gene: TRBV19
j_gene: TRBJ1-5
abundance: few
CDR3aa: ASSVRTGRVQPQH

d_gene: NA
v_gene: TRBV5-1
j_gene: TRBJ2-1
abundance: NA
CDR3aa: ASSLDVSSSGEQF

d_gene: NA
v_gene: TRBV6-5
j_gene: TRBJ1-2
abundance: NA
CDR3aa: ASSYSSPVGGYT

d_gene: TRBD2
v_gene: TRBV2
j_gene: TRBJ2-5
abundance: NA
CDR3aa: ASNGLAGIQETQY

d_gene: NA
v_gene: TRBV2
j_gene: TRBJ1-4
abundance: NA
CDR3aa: ASSETGEKLF

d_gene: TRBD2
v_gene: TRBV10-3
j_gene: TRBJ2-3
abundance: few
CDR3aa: AISDLGLAGFADTQY